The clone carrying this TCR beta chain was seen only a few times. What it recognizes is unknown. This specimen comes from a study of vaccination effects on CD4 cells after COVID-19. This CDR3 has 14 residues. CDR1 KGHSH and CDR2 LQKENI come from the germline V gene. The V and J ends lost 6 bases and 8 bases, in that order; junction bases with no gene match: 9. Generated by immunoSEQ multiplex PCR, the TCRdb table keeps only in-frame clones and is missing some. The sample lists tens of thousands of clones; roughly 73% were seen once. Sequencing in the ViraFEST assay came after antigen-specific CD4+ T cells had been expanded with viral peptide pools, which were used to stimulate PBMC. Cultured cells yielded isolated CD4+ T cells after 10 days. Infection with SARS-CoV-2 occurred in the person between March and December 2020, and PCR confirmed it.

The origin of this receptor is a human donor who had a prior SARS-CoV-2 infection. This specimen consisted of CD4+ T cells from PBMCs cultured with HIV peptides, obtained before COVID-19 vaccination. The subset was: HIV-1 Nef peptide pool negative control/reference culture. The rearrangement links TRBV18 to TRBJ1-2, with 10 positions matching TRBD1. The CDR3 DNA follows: TGTGCCAGCTCGGACGGACAGGGGGTGAAGGGCTACACCTTC. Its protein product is CASSDGQGVKGYTF.